This T cell receptor beta chain was sequenced for a study of CD8+ T cells in alopecia areata. Findings of the study overall: Mice gave a clearer picture of TCR sharing than patients did, possibly for HLA-related reasons. More clonal than normal scalp was lesional scalp, particularly alopecia totalis/universalis.

The V gene end was trimmed by 0 bases and the J gene end by 2 bases; junction bases not matched to a gene: 5. The CDR3 totals 16 residues. Germline CDR1 reads SGHRS; CDR2 reads YFSETQ. In this sample, this clone turned up once. The antigen is unknown. Reverse transcription of extracted RNA yielded cDNA, which provided the sequencing template. Produced via immunoSEQ multiplex PCR; TCRdb's table is partial and in-frame only. Altogether 120,000 or so clones are present, around 45% being singletons, with the ten largest covering roughly a tenth. This receptor was identified in a human donor with alopecia areata. The sample consisted of NKG2D-low CD8+ T cells sorted from blood. The chain recombines TRBV5-1 with TRBJ2-3; 8 bases fit TRBD2. CDR3 DNA sequence: TGCGCCAGCAGCTTGGTAATAGCGGGGTTCACAGATACGCAGTATTTT. It translates to CASSLVIAGFTDTQYF.